These 9 T cell receptor beta chains share one sample of origin, sequenced in a study of T cells in Graves' hyperthyroidism and ophthalmopathy. The source material, RNA transcripts, was used to amplify TCR beta CDR3 regions. The HTBI primer set was used in a first-round RT-PCR of the TCR CDR3. MiXCR, applied by TCRdb to the multiplex PCR reads, yields one record per CDR3 protein. This table has about 380,000 distinct CDR3 sequences, approximately 17% appearing once. The source material was blood. These receptors all come from a man between 18 and 29 years old with Graves' ophthalmopathy.

This clonotype was observed at least ten times. This chain uses TRBV12-3 or TRBV12-4 with TRBJ1-5; D is unclear. Trimming left V 6 bases short and J 2 bases short, with 14 bases between. The CDR3 covers 15 residues. CDR3 protein: CASRLQDGRNQPQHF. The CDR3, as DNA: TGTGCCAGCAGACTTCAGGACGGACGCAATCAGCCCCAGCATTTT.

This clonotype was seen ten or more times. The chain is built from TRBV11-2 and TRBJ1-1; maybe TRBD1 (6 bases). Trimming took 5 bases from V and 1 from J, leaving 14 bases between them. The germline V gene has CDR1 SGHAT and CDR2 FQNNGV. CDR3 length: 15 amino acids. The CDR3 DNA sequence: TGTGCCAGCAGCCCCCTCGGACAGACGAACACTGAAGCTTTCTTT. Residues: CASSPLGQTNTEAFF.

This clonotype was recorded many times. This sequence joins TRBV5-8 and TRBJ1-4; 7 nucleotides line up with TRBD1. In germline, CDR1 is SGHTS, CDR2 YDEGEE. The CDR3 has 15 amino acids. Trimming at V came to 2 bases and at J to 6 bases, leaving 7 bases not matched to a gene. The CDR3 DNA is TGTGCCAGCAGCTTAAGACAGGGCGTTGATGAAAAACTGTTTTTT. As protein: CASSLRQGVDEKLFF.

The gene calls are TRBV6-5 and TRBJ1-1; no definite D call. The CDR3 is 14 amino acids. Trimming shortened V by 0 bases and J by 5 bases, and 10 bases separated the two germline ends. Germline V CDR1 and CDR2: MNHEY, SVGAGI. This CDR3 is CASSYSTAWTEAFF. The CDR3 DNA is TGTGCCAGCAGTTACTCGACGGCTTGGACTGAAGCTTTCTTT.

The chain carries TRBV27 and TRBJ1-4; 10 bases match TRBD1. The CDR3 is 18 residues long. The germline V gene encodes CDR1 MNHEY and CDR2 SMNVEV (reference sequence). V shed 5 bases, J shed 0 bases, and the junction held 9 bases outside the gene matches. The CDR3: CASSTRGQGLATNEKLFF. DNA of the CDR3: TGTGCCAGCAGTACCAGGGGACAGGGGCTCGCAACTAATGAAAAACTGTTTTTT.

Ten or more counts support this clonotype. The J gene is TRBJ1-1, the V gene TRBV12-3 or TRBV12-4; D perhaps matches TRBD1 (5 bases). The CDR3 has 14 residues. Between the trimmed V and J ends, which lost 6 bases and 1 base, there was a span of 12 bases. This CDR3 is CASSLPGQNTEAFF. The CDR3 DNA is TGTGCCAGCAGCCTCCCCGGACAGAACACTGAAGCTTTCTTT.

There are many counts of this clonotype. The chain is built from TRBV28 and TRBJ2-7; 9 bases agree with TRBD1. Germline assignment: CDR1 MDHEN and CDR2 SYDVKM. The CDR3 has 15 amino acids. The V gene end was trimmed by 6 bases and the J gene end by 6 bases; junction bases not matched to a gene: 12. The CDR3 bases are TGTGCCAGCAGCTACCGGGACAGGGAAGTCGTCGAGCAGTACTTC. It codes for CASSYRDREVVEQYF.

The chain recombines TRBV24-1 with TRBJ2-1, with TRBD1 as a possible D gene (5 bases). Between the trimmed V and J ends, which lost 4 bases and 12 bases, there was a span of 15 bases. The CDR3 extends over 13 amino acids. The germline gives CDR1 KGHDR, CDR2 SFDVKD. CDR3 sequence: CATSDPRQMGQFF. The CDR3 nucleotides are TGTGCCACCAGTGACCCCCGACAGATGGGGCAGTTCTTC.

This clonotype was found a few times. This chain uses TRBV20-1 with TRBJ1-5; TRBD1 might be the D (6 bases). The CDR3 has 16 amino acids. The germline V gene has CDR1 DFQATT and CDR2 SNEGSKA (reference sequence). With 6 bases removed from V and 2 bases from J, the gap between germline ends came to 20 bases. CDR3: CSARDGQPGGNQPQHF. The CDR3 nucleotides read TGCAGTGCGCGAGACGGACAGCCCGGGGGCAATCAGCCCCAGCATTTT.